The 7 T cell receptor beta chains below come from one sample, sequenced in a study of T-cell reconstitution after alpha-beta-depleted transplantation in children. Researchers prepared the TCRbeta library using unique molecular identifiers, the study reports. One entry per CDR3 protein results from TCRdb running MiXCR on the PCR reads. The repertoire has fewer than 550,000 distinct CDR3 sequences, about 10% of them found once; the top ten carry just over 2%. This material consisted of PBMCs, taken before TCRalphabeta/CD19-depleted stem cell transplant. The receptors here all came from a child aged 2 to 10 with inherited bone marrow failure, due to receive a stem cell transplant.

This clonotype was detected only once. This could be a read error, since a much larger clone is one nucleotide away. The chain joins TRBV29-1 to TRBJ2-5; 7 positions agree with TRBD1. CDR3 length: 12 residues. CDR1 SQVTM and CDR2 ANQGSEA come from the germline V gene. This CDR3 is CSQGDDQETPYF. In DNA form, the CDR3 reads TGCAGCCAGGGGGACGATCAAGAGACCCCGTACTTC.

The rearrangement links TRBV5-4 to TRBJ2-7, with TRBD2 matching 7 bases. Germline lookup yields CDR1 SGHNT and CDR2 YYREEE (reference sequence). The CDR3 is made up of 15 amino acids. Unmatched junction bases numbered 5, after V lost 0 bases and J lost 2 bases. This CDR3 is CASSLGGTTTYEQYF. CDR3 DNA: TGTGCCAGCAGCTTGGGTGGGACTACAACCTACGAGCAGTACTTC.

This clonotype has at least ten counts. J is TRBJ1-1 and V is TRBV12-3 or TRBV12-4; 8 nucleotides align to TRBD1. The CDR3 consists of 12 residues. The V segment lost 6 bases and the J segment 10 bases; nucleotides outside the gene matches: 7. CDR3 amino acids: CASSSLDRVAFF. The CDR3 coding sequence is TGTGCCAGCAGCTCTCTGGACAGGGTAGCTTTCTTT.

This clonotype was seen many times. CDR3 loop: CASSLLRQTYEQYF. CDR3 sequence (DNA): TGTGCCAGCAGCTTACTAAGGCAGACCTACGAGCAGTACTTC. The V and J genes are TRBV7-2 and TRBJ2-7, with D unclear. This CDR3 comprises 14 residues. Per germline, CDR1 SGHTA and CDR2 FQGNSA. Trimming took off 2 bases at V and 2 bases at J, with 10 bases between the two ends.

This clonotype was recorded many times. The rearrangement joins TRBV6-1 to TRBJ2-5; 7 bases are a match to TRBD2. CDR3 length: 11 residues. Unmatched junction bases numbered 3, after V lost 9 bases and J lost 5 bases. CDR1 and CDR2 from the germline V gene are MNHNS and SASEGT. The CDR3 DNA reads TGTGCCAGTACTAGCGTTGAGACCCAGTACTTC. The encoded protein is CASTSVETQYF.

This clonotype occurred many times. The chain links TRBV9 to TRBJ2-7, with a weak D call TRBD2 (6 bases). Trimming cost V 4 bases and J 3 bases, with 17 bases left between them. CDR1 and CDR2 from the germline V gene are SGDLS and YYNGEE. The CDR3 spans 15 residues. DNA of the CDR3: TGTGCCAGCAGCCCCGCGGGCGGGACCTTCTACGAGCAGTACTTC. Amino acid sequence: CASSPAGGTFYEQYF.

At least ten counts were recorded for this clonotype. This chain connects TRBV5-1 to TRBJ1-5, with a weak D call TRBD1 (6 bases). CDR3 length: 17 amino acids. Between the trimmed V and J ends, which lost 4 bases and 2 bases, there was a span of 19 bases. In germline, CDR1 is SGHRS, CDR2 YFSETQ. The CDR3: CASSPEAGGAGNQPQHF. Here the CDR3 DNA reads TGCGCCAGCAGCCCGGAGGCCGGGGGGGCTGGCAATCAGCCCCAGCATTTT.